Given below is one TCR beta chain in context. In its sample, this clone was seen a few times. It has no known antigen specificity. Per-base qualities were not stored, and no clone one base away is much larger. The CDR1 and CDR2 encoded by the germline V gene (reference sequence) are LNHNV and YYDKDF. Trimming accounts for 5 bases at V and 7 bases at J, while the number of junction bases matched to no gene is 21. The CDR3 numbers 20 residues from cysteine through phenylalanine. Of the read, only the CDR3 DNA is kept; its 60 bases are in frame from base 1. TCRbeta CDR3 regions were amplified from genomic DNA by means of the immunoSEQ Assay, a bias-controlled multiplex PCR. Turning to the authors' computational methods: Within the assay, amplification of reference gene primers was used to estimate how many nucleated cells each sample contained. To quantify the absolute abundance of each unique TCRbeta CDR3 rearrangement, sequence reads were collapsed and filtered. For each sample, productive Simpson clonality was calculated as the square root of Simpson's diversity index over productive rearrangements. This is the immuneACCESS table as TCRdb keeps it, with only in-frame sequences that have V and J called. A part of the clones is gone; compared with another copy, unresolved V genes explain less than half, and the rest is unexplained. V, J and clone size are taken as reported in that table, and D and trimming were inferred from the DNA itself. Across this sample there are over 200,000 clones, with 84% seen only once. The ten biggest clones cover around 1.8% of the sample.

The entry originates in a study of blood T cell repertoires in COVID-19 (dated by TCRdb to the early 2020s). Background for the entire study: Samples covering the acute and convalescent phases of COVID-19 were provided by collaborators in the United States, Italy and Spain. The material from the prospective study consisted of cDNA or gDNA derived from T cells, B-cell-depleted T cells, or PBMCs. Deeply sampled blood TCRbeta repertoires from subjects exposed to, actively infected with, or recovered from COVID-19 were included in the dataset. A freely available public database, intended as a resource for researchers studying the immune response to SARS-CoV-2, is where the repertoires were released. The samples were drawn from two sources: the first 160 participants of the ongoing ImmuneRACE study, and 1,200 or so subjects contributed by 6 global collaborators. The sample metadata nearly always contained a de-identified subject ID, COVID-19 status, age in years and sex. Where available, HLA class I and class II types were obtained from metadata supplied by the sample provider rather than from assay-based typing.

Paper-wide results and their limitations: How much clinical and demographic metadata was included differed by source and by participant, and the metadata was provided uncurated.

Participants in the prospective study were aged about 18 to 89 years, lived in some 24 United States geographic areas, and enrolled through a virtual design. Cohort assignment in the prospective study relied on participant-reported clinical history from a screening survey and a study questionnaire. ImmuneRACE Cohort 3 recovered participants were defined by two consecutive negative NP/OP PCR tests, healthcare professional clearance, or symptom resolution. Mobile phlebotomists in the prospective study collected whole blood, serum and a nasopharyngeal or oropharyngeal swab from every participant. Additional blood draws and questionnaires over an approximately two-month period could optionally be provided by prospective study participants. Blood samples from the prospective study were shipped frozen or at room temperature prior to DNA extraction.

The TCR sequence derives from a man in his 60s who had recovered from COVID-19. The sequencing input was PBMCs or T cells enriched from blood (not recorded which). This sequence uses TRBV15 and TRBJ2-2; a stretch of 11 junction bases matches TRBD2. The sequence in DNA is TGTGCCACCAGCCCCTGGCGTCGTCGTGGCCTAGCGGGGGGTAGCGGGGAGCTGTTTTTT. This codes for CATSPWRRRGLAGGSGELFF. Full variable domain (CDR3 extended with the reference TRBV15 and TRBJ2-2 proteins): DAMVIQNPRYQVTQFGKPVTLSCSQTLNHNVMYWYQQKSSQAPKLLFHYYDKDFNNEADTPDNFQSRRPNTSFCFLDIRSPGLGDTAMYLCATSPWRRRGLAGGSGELFFGEGSRLTVL.